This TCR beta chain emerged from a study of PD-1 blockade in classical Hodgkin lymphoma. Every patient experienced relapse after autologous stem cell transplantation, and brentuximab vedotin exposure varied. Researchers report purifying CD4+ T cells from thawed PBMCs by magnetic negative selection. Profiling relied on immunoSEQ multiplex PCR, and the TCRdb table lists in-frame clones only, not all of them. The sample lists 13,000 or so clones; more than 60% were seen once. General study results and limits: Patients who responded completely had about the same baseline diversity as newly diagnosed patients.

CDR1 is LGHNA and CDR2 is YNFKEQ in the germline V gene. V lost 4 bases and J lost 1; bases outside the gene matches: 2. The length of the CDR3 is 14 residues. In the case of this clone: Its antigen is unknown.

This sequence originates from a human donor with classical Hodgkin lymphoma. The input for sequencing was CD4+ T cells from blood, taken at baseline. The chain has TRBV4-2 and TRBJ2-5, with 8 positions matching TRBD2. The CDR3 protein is CASSPGGGQETQYF. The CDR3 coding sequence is TGTGCCAGCAGCCCGGGGGGGGGCCAAGAGACCCAGTACTTC.